The clone carrying this T cell receptor (beta chain) was recorded a few times. Its antigen is currently unknown. The CDR3 spans 15 residues. The germline V gene has CDR1 MNHNY and CDR2 SVGAGI (reference sequence). V dropped 6 bases and J dropped 5; count of bases not matched to a gene: 9. This entry comes from a study of blood T cells in healthy people across ages. Whole-study results and caveats: The lack of PBMC sorting stopped any conclusive naive versus antigen-experienced comparison.

Next came a second PCR, run for about 7 to 12 cycles, which used a sample-barcoded 5' primer along with a J-beta primer mix. TCRdb processed the 5' RACE reads anew with MiXCR; each CDR3 protein has one entry. The sample has about 1.7 million distinct CDR3 sequences, approximately 30% seen once. The sample taken for sequencing was blood. The sequence derives from a woman in her twenties or thirties in good health. This chain uses TRBV6-6 with TRBJ2-7; 11 bases fit TRBD2. The DNA for the CDR3 is TGTGCCAGCAGGTCCACTAGCGGGAGTTTCCACGAGCAGTACTTC. Translated: CASRSTSGSFHEQYF.